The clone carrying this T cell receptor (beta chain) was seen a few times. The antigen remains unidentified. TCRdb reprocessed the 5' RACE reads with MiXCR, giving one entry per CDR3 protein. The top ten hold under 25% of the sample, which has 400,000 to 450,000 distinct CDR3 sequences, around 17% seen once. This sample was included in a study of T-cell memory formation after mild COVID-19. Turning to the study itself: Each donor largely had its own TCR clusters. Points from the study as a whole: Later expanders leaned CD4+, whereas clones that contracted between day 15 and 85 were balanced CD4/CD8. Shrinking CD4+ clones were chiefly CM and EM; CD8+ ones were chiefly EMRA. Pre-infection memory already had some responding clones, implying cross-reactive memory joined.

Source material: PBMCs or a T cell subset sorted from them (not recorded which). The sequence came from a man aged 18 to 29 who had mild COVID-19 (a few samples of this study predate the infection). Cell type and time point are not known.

The CDR3 region has the DNA TGCAGTGCTAGAGATGTGGCGGGACCTACATTTGAGCAGTTCTTC. Amino acid sequence: CSARDVAGPTFEQFF. The chain is built from TRBV20-1 and TRBJ2-1; D is perhaps TRBD2 (6 bases). CDR1 and CDR2 (germline): DFQATT, SNEGSKA (reference sequence). V was clipped by 0 bases and J by 9 bases, with 18 bases between them. This CDR3 is 15 amino acids long.